The 26 T cell receptor beta chains listed next were all sequenced from one sample in a study of blood T cell repertoires in COVID-19. Assay used: immunoSEQ multiplex PCR; TCRdb lists only in-frame clones, some missing. The sample lists over 45,000 clones, 80% to 85% occurring once. The sequenced sample was peripheral blood. Receptors originate from a woman older than 75 with active or convalescent COVID-19.

The J gene is TRBJ2-4, the V gene TRBV4-3, with D maybe TRBD2 (7 bases). Per germline, CDR1 LGHNA and CDR2 YSLEER. V lost 5 bases and J lost 7, with 24 bases in between. The CDR3 loop spans 17 amino acids. CDR3 residues: CASSKTRGGALSNIQYF. In DNA form, the CDR3 reads TGCGCCAGCAGCAAAACCCGCGGGGGCGCACTGTCGAACATTCAGTACTTC.

V usage is TRBV6-2 or TRBV6-3 and J usage is TRBJ1-2; 10 bases match TRBD1. There are 14 residues in the CDR3. V lost 5 bases to trimming and J lost 4 bases; unmatched junction nucleotides: 4. The germline gives CDR1 MNHEY, CDR2 SVGEGT. The chain's CDR3 is CASSRQGALYGYTF. For the CDR3, the DNA is TGTGCCAGCAGTAGACAGGGGGCCCTCTATGGCTACACCTTC.

V and J are TRBV6-5 and TRBJ1-2; no reliable D call. The CDR3 totals 13 residues. Germline V gives CDR1 MNHEY, CDR2 SVGAGI. V was clipped by 6 bases and J by 3 bases, with 11 bases between them. The CDR3 loop reads CASSQLSYYGYTF. The CDR3 DNA reads TGTGCCAGCAGCCAACTATCATACTATGGCTACACCTTC.

This chain links TRBV29-1 with TRBJ2-6, with D maybe TRBD1 (6 bases). Germline V gene data show CDR1 as SQVTM and CDR2 as ANQGSEA. The CDR3 is 13 residues long. Trimming pared 7 bases from V and 10 bases from J, leaving 17 bases between. CDR3 nucleotides: TGCAGCGCCCTATTTGGGACACCGAACGTCCTGACTTTC. Protein product: CSALFGTPNVLTF.

CDR3 sequence: CASSWAYNTEAFF. The CDR3 DNA sequence: TGTGCCAGCAGCTGGGCCTATAACACTGAAGCTTTCTTT. The chain joins TRBV6-2 or TRBV6-3 to TRBJ1-1; D call uncertain. Germline assignment: CDR1 MNHEY and CDR2 SVGEGT. V lost 6 bases, J lost 2 bases, and 10 bases lay in between. The length of the CDR3 is 13 residues.

In this sample, this clone turned up once. The chain is built from TRBV27 and TRBJ1-2; TRBD1 aligns across 8 bases. Trimming cost V 5 bases and J 6 bases; bases outside gene matches: 14. This CDR3 spans 16 amino acids. Germline CDR1 and CDR2: MNHEY and SMNVEV (reference sequence). CDR3 DNA: TGTGCCAGCAGTACGACAAGGACAGGGCGGGCGGATGGCTACACCTTC. Amino acid sequence: CASSTTRTGRADGYTF.

This clone turned up a few times. V gene TRBV6-2 or TRBV6-3 combines with J gene TRBJ1-6; 8 nucleotides agree with TRBD1. Germline CDR1 is MNHEY and CDR2 is SVGEGT. Trimming removed 3 bases from V and 7 bases from J; junction bases left unmatched: 14. CDR3 length: 18 residues. CDR3 residues: CASSYGEPRTGKNSPLHF. The CDR3 nucleotides read TGTGCCAGCAGTTATGGCGAACCTCGGACAGGGAAGAATTCACCCCTCCACTTT.

The chain employs TRBV19 and TRBJ2-3; perhaps TRBD2 as D (5 bases). The CDR3 runs 18 residues. Trimming stripped 7 bases from V and 0 bases from J, with 23 bases between. In germline, CDR1 is LNHDA, CDR2 SQIVND (reference sequence). DNA of the CDR3: TGTGCCAGTACCCCCGGTAATCGGGGAAGCTTTAGCACAGATACGCAGTATTTT. Amino acids: CASTPGNRGSFSTDTQYF.

This chain joins TRBV10-3 and TRBJ1-4, with a possible D match to TRBD1 (5 bases). Per the germline V gene, CDR1 is ENHRY and CDR2 is SYGVKD. This CDR3 contains 14 residues. V was shortened by 10 bases and J by 7 bases, with 19 bases between the two germline ends. The CDR3 DNA reads as TGTGCCACTCGACCGGAGGGGCGGGGTGAAAAACTGTTTTTT. Translating gives CATRPEGRGEKLFF.

The V call is TRBV5-4, the J call TRBJ2-1; tentative D call: TRBD2 (5 bases). V lost 2 bases and J lost 2, with 14 bases in between. The CDR3 sequence is 16 residues long. Germline V gene sequence: CDR1 SGHNT, CDR2 YYREEE (reference sequence). The CDR3 loop reads CASSFGEGHPYNEQFF. CDR3 nucleotide sequence: TGTGCCAGCAGCTTTGGTGAGGGCCACCCCTACAATGAGCAGTTCTTC.

The V gene is TRBV7-2, the J gene TRBJ1-5; D uncertain. Between the trimmed V and J ends, which lost 1 base and 1 base, there was a span of 8 bases. The CDR3 runs 15 residues. Germline V gene data show CDR1 as SGHTA and CDR2 as FQGNSA. The CDR3 loop is CASSLVPGSNQPQHF. The CDR3 DNA is TGTGCCAGCAGCTTAGTACCGGGGAGCAATCAGCCCCAGCATTTT.

As DNA, the CDR3 is TGTGCCACCAGGACAGGGTGGGAAGAGACCCAGTACTTC. It yields the protein CATRTGWEETQYF. This rearrangement joins TRBV10-3 to TRBJ2-5; 8 bases agree with TRBD1. V gave up 10 bases and J gave up 3 bases; unmatched junction bases: 7. CDR1 is ENHRY and CDR2 is SYGVKD in the germline V gene. This CDR3 has 13 residues.

This clone came up once. The V gene is TRBV27, the J gene TRBJ2-2; possibly TRBD2 for D (5 bases). Germline CDR1 and CDR2: MNHEY and SMNVEV (reference sequence). There are 17 residues in the CDR3. V was cut by 3 bases and J by 0 bases, with 14 bases left in between. The CDR3 DNA sequence: TGTGCCAGCAGTTTTCGGCGGGCAGCGGCGAACACCGGGGAGCTGTTTTTT. It yields the protein CASSFRRAAANTGELFF.

The table lists this clone with a few counts. DNA for the CDR3: TGTGCCTGGAGTGATGGGACAGGGGGGAGCTCTGGAAACACCATATATTTT. This encodes CAWSDGTGGSSGNTIYF. This chain joins TRBV30 and TRBJ1-3; 11 nucleotides line up with TRBD1. This CDR3 comprises 17 residues. Germline V gene data show CDR1 as GTSNPN and CDR2 as SVGIG (reference sequence). V gave up 1 base and J gave up 0 bases; unmatched junction bases: 5.

The count of this clone is one. J is TRBJ1-5 and V is TRBV6-2 or TRBV6-3, with D possibly matching TRBD1 (5 bases). Germline values: CDR1 MNHEY, CDR2 SVGEGT. CDR3 length: 14 residues. Trimming shortened V by 0 bases and J by 7 bases, and 10 bases separated the two germline ends. CDR3 in DNA: TGTGCCAGCAGTTACTCAGGGGCCCGGCAGCCCCAGCATTTT. Protein: CASSYSGARQPQHF.

This clone has only a few counts. This chain links TRBV5-4 with TRBJ2-1; 8 bases are shared with TRBD1. CDR1 and CDR2 from the germline V gene are SGHNT and YYREEE (reference sequence). After removal of 3 bases from V and 2 bases from J, the junction contained 4 bases not matched to a gene. The CDR3 extends over 15 amino acids. CDR3: CASSWQGATYNEQFF. The CDR3 coding sequence is TGTGCCAGCAGCTGGCAGGGGGCTACCTACAATGAGCAGTTCTTC.

The chain is built from TRBV19 and TRBJ2-7; perhaps TRBD1 as D (6 bases). CDR1 LNHDA and CDR2 SQIVND come from the germline V gene (reference sequence). This CDR3 comprises 16 residues. Deletions cut 6 bases from V and 4 bases from J, with 22 bases between. The CDR3 DNA sequence: TGTGCCAGTAGCCTAAAACTACCTACAGGGCGGTACGAGCAGTACTTC. Translation gives CASSLKLPTGRYEQYF.

V is TRBV4-1 and J is TRBJ2-7, with 10 bases fitting TRBD2. This CDR3 is built from 16 residues. Unmatched junction bases numbered 6, after V lost 2 bases and J lost 2 bases. CDR1 and CDR2 (germline): MGHRA, YSYEKL. Here the CDR3 DNA reads TGCGCCAGCAGCCAACACCCTAGCGGGGGTCCCTACGAGCAGTACTTC. Encoded protein: CASSQHPSGGPYEQYF.

This clone was observed once. The V call is TRBV6-2 or TRBV6-3, the J call TRBJ1-5, with 8 bases that match TRBD1. Germline trimming cut 6 bases from V and 1 base from J; bases unmatched to any gene: 14. Germline V gene data show CDR1 as MNHEY and CDR2 as SVGEGT. This CDR3 is 18 amino acids long. The CDR3 nucleotides are TGTGCCAGCAGCCATTACAGGGGGAGAGGAGGGAGCAATCAGCCCCAGCATTTT. Its translation: CASSHYRGRGGSNQPQHF.

This chain connects TRBV4-2 to TRBJ2-3; 11 bases align to TRBD2. CDR1 and CDR2 from the germline V gene are LGHNA and YNFKEQ. The CDR3 has 18 residues. V lost 3 bases to trimming and J lost 0 bases; unmatched junction nucleotides: 8. CDR3 residues: CASSQPGTSGASTDTQYF. The CDR3 DNA reads TGTGCCAGCAGCCAGCCCGGGACTAGCGGAGCTAGCACAGATACGCAGTATTTT.

This rearrangement joins TRBV7-2 to TRBJ1-1; D gene unclear. Trimming took off 3 bases at V and 7 bases at J, with 18 bases between the two ends. This CDR3 region has 15 residues. Germline CDR1 and CDR2: SGHTA and FQGNSA. Here the CDR3 DNA reads TGTGCCAGCAGCTTCGCCGTGCGGGGTAAGGGTGAAGCTTTCTTT. The encoded protein is CASSFAVRGKGEAFF.

The rearrangement uses TRBV23-1 and TRBJ1-5, with D maybe TRBD1 (5 bases). TRBV23-1 counts as an open reading frame of uncertain function. Trimming cost V 5 bases and J 9 bases, with 14 bases left between them. This CDR3 contains 13 residues. CDR3 amino acids: CASSSYGGGPQHF. DNA for the CDR3: TGCGCCAGCAGTTCGTACGGGGGGGGGCCCCAGCATTTT.

The J gene is TRBJ1-3, the V gene TRBV6-5; D ambiguous. The CDR3 is 12 residues long. V gave up 7 bases and J gave up 1 base, with 5 bases separating them. Per germline, CDR1 MNHEY and CDR2 SVGAGI. The CDR3 sequence is CASTVSGNTIYF. The CDR3 coding sequence is TGTGCCAGCACCGTATCTGGAAACACCATATATTTT.

The J gene is TRBJ2-3, the V gene TRBV18, with D possibly being TRBD2 (5 bases). CDR3 length: 15 residues. Germline V gene lookup returns CDR1 KGHSH and CDR2 LQKENI. V lost 4 bases to trimming and J lost 0 bases, with 11 bases between them. CDR3 DNA sequence: TGTGCCAGCTCACGGGGAGCTGGGAGCACAGATACGCAGTATTTT. This codes for CASSRGAGSTDTQYF.

The V call is TRBV7-2, the J call TRBJ2-7; TRBD2 aligns across 11 bases. V gave up 3 bases and J gave up 5 bases; unmatched junction bases: 3. The germline gives CDR1 SGHTA, CDR2 FQGNSA. This CDR3 has 14 residues. The CDR3: CASSFSGGADEQYF. The CDR3 region has the DNA TGTGCCAGCAGCTTTAGCGGGGGGGCGGACGAGCAGTACTTC.

The V call is TRBV18, the J call TRBJ1-1, with 8 bases identical to TRBD1. CDR1 and CDR2 from the germline V gene are KGHSH and LQKENI. With 3 bases clipped from V and 3 bases from J, the junction kept 6 bases outside the gene matches. The CDR3 runs 15 residues. CDR3 nucleotides: TGTGCCAGCTCACCCAACGGACAGGGCGACACTGAAGCTTTCTTT. Its translation is CASSPNGQGDTEAFF.